These 3 T cell receptor beta chains were all obtained from the same sample, sequenced in a study of cytomegalovirus exposure and HLA in healthy donors. It was with 60 Vbeta and 13 Jbeta primers that the PCR ran. The method was immunoSEQ multiplex PCR; TCRdb's version includes in-frame clones alone and lacks a portion of them. The sample consists of about 97,000 clones, roughly 74% of them appearing once. Sequencing used PBMCs. The receptors come from a middle-aged woman in good health and CMV-seronegative.

V is TRBV19 and J is TRBJ1-5; D possibly corresponds to TRBD1 (6 bases). Trimming removed 4 bases at V and 2 bases at J, with 12 bases between. The CDR3 loop spans 15 amino acids. Germline V CDR1 and CDR2: LNHDA, SQIVND (reference sequence). Here the CDR3 reads CASSRGAGGNQPQHF. The CDR3 DNA reads as TGTGCCAGTAGTAGAGGGGCAGGGGGCAATCAGCCCCAGCATTTT.

The chain employs TRBV7-3 and TRBJ1-1, with 7 bases matching TRBD1. The J segment lost 3 bases and the V segment lost 4 bases, leaving 8 bases of the junction unmatched. The germline gives CDR1 SGHTA, CDR2 FQGTGA. The CDR3 is 15 residues long. CDR3 sequence reads: CASSSGDDRDTEAFF. Written as DNA, the CDR3 is TGTGCCAGCAGCTCGGGTGACGACAGGGACACTGAAGCTTTCTTT. Full variable domain (rest looked up from reference TRBV7-3 and TRBJ1-1): GAGVSQTPSNKVTEKGKYVELRCDPISGHTALYWYRQSLGQGPEFLIYFQGTGAADDSGLPNDRFFAVRPEGSVSTLKIQRTERGDSAVYLCASSSGDDRDTEAFFGQGTRLTVV.

The chain carries TRBV27 and TRBJ2-5; D not resolved. This CDR3 is built from 13 residues. The germline CDR1 and CDR2 sequences are MNHEY and SMNVEV (reference sequence). V lost 4 bases to trimming and J lost 1 base, with 7 bases between them. The CDR3 here is CASSSGSQETQYF. CDR3 nucleotides: TGTGCCAGCAGTTCAGGATCCCAAGAGACCCAGTACTTC.